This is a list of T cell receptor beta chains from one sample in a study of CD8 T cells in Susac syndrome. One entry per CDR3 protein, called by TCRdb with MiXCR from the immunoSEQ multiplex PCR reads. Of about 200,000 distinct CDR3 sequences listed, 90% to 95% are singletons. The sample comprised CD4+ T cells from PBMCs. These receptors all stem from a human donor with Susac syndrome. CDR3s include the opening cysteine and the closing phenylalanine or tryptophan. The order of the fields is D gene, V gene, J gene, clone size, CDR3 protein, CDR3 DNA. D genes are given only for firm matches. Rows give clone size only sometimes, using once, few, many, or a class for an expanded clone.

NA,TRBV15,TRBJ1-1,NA,CATSRDTGQGQTNTEAFF,TGTGCCACCAGCAGAGATACTGGCCAGGGTCAAACGAACACTGAAGCTTTCTTT
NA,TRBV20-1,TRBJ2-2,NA,CSARREWGTGELFF,TGCAGTGCTAGACGGGAGTGGGGCACCGGGGAGCTGTTTTTT
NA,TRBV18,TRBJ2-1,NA,CASSQLADSYNEQFF,TGTGCCAGCTCACAACTAGCAGACTCCTACAATGAGCAGTTCTTC
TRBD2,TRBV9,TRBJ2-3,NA,CASSPGLAGGEDTQYF,TGTGCCAGCAGCCCTGGACTAGCGGGAGGAGAGGATACGCAGTATTTT
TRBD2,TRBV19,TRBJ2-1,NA,CASSSPRGGSDEQFF,TGTGCCAGTAGTTCCCCTCGCGGGGGGTCGGATGAGCAGTTCTTC
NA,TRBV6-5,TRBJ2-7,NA,CASSYFLGREQYF,TGTGCCAGCAGTTATTTCCTAGGGCGCGAGCAGTACTTC
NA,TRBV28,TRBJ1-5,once,CASSFAGPLSNQPQHF,TGTGCCAGCAGTTTTGCCGGGCCGCTTAGCAATCAGCCCCAGCATTTT
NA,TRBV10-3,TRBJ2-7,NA,CAISPETYEQYF,TGTGCCATCAGCCCTGAAACCTACGAGCAGTACTTC
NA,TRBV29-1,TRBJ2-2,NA,CSVTTGRSTGELFF,TGCAGCGTTACAACCGGGAGAAGCACCGGGGAGCTGTTTTTT
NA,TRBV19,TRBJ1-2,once,CASSTVGANYGYTF,TGTGCCAGTAGCACCGTGGGAGCTAACTATGGCTACACCTTC
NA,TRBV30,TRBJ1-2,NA,CAWRERGGNGYTF,TGTGCCTGGAGAGAACGGGGGGGGAATGGCTACACCTTC
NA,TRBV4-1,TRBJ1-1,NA,CASSQDWAKNTEAFF,TGCGCCAGCAGCCAAGATTGGGCCAAGAACACTGAAGCTTTCTTT
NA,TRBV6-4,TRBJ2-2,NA,CASSEQGMSTGELFF,TGTGCCAGCAGTGAGCAGGGGATGTCCACCGGGGAGCTGTTTTTT
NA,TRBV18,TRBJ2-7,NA,CASSGRDGAYEQYF,TGTGCCAGCTCAGGCCGGGACGGCGCCTACGAGCAGTACTTC
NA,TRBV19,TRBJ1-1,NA,CASMVGWQTNTEAFF,TGTGCCAGTATGGTTGGGTGGCAGACGAACACTGAAGCTTTCTTT
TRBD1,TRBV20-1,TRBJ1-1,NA,CSADRTGVNTEAFF,TGCAGTGCTGACCGGACAGGGGTGAACACTGAAGCTTTCTTT
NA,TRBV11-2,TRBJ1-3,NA,CASSLDSHDSGNTIYF,TGTGCCAGCAGCTTAGATTCCCACGACTCTGGAAACACCATATATTTT
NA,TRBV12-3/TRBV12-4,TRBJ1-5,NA,CASSFSFGNQPQHF,TGTGCCAGCAGTTTTTCGTTCGGGAATCAGCCCCAGCATTTT
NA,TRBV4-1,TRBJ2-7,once,CASSQDRRDLYF,TGCGCCAGCAGCCAAGATCGAAGGGACCTATACTTC
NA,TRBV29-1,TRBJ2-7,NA,CSVGESYEQYF,TGCAGCGTGGGGGAATCCTACGAGCAGTACTTC
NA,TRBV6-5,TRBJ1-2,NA,CASSPRGVLNYGYTF,TGTGCCAGCAGTCCCCGTGGGGTTCTTAACTATGGCTACACCTTC
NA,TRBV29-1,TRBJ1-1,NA,CSVETNMITRTEAFF,TGCAGCGTGGAGACTAACATGATTACAAGGACTGAAGCTTTCTTT
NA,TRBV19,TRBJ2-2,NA,CASSNRQVLANTGELFF,TGTGCCAGTAGTAACCGACAGGTCCTCGCGAACACCGGGGAGCTGTTTTTT
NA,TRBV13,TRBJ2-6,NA,CASRHSGANVLTF,TGTGCCAGCAGGCACTCTGGGGCCAACGTCCTGACTTTC
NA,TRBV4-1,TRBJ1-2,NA,CASSQNYPGTRFDYGYTF,TGCGCCAGCAGCCAAAATTACCCCGGGACACGTTTTGACTATGGCTACACCTTC
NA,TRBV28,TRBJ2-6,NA,CASRDRASGANVLTF,TGTGCCAGTAGGGACCGCGCCTCTGGGGCCAACGTCCTGACTTTC
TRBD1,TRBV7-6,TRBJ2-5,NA,CASSLSPVTGLETQYF,TGTGCCAGCAGCTTAAGTCCGGTGACAGGGTTGGAGACCCAGTACTTC
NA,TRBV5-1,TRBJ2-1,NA,CASSHRGPEYEQFF,TGCGCCAGCAGCCACCGGGGGCCGGAGTATGAGCAGTTCTTC
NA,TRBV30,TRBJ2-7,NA,CAWSPDYEQYF,TGTGCCTGGAGTCCCGACTACGAGCAGTACTTC
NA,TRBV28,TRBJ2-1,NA,CASSVVAHSSYNEQFF,TGTGCCAGCAGTGTAGTAGCTCATAGCTCCTACAATGAGCAGTTCTTC
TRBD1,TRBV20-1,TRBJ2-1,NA,CSAYPSRGRTMIYNEQFF,TGCAGTGCTTACCCCTCCAGGGGGCGAACGATGATCTACAATGAGCAGTTCTTC
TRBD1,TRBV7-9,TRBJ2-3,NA,CASSPLGGRLGTDTQYF,TGTGCCAGCAGCCCCCTAGGGGGCCGCCTGGGCACAGATACGCAGTATTTT
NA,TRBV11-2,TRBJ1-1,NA,CASSLMRVNTEAFF,TGTGCCAGCAGCTTGATGAGAGTGAACACTGAAGCTTTCTTT
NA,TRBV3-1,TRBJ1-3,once,CASSQGQSRIYF,TGTGCCAGCAGCCAAGGACAGTCGAGGATATATTTT
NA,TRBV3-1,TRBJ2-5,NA,CASSQVRTPIHQSETQYF,TGTGCCAGCAGCCAAGTCAGGACCCCAATCCATCAATCGGAGACCCAGTACTTC
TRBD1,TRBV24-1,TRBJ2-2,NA,CATSDYGTGNTGELFF,TGTGCCACCAGTGATTACGGGACAGGGAACACCGGGGAGCTGTTTTTT
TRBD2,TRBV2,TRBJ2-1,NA,CASVAGTYNEQFF,TGTGCCAGCGTAGCGGGTACCTACAATGAGCAGTTCTTC
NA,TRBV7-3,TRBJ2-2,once,CASSDYLVQDTGELFF,TGTGCCAGCAGCGACTATTTAGTTCAAGACACCGGGGAGCTGTTTTTT
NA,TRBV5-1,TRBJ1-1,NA,CASSQIPGVENTEAFF,TGCGCCAGCAGCCAAATACCAGGGGTGGAGAACACTGAAGCTTTCTTT
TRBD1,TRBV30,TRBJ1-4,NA,CAWSLNRGDEKLFF,TGTGCCTGGAGTCTCAACAGGGGAGATGAAAAACTGTTTTTT
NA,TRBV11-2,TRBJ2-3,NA,CASSFRRSSTDTQYF,TGTGCCAGCAGCTTCCGACGGTCTAGCACAGATACGCAGTATTTT
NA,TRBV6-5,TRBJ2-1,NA,CASTQTARAGEQFF,TGTGCCAGCACCCAAACGGCGAGGGCCGGTGAGCAGTTCTTC
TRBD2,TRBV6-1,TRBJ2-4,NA,CASSRGTSYIQYF,TGTGCCAGCAGCCGAGGGACTAGCTACATTCAGTACTTC
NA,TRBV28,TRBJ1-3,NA,CASSPPNVHSGNTIYF,TGTGCCAGCAGTCCTCCTAATGTGCACTCTGGAAACACCATATATTTT
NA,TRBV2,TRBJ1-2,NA,CASRTTRDGYTF,TGTGCCAGCAGAACGACGAGGGATGGCTACACCTTC
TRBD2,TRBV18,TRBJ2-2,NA,CASSPTSGYTGELFF,TGTGCCAGCTCACCGACTAGCGGGTACACCGGGGAGCTGTTTTTT
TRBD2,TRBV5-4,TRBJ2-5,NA,CASSLEVLAAGQETQYF,TGTGCCAGCAGCTTGGAGGTTTTGGCAGCGGGACAAGAGACCCAGTACTTC
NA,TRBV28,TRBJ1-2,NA,CASGPGKNGYTF,TGTGCCAGCGGACCGGGGAAGAATGGCTACACCTTC
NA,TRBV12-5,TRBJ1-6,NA,CASGLGTRTNSPLHF,TGTGCTAGTGGTTTGGGGACAAGGACTAATTCACCCCTCCACTTT
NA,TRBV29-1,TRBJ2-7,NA,CSVVRGRYEQYF,TGCAGCGTTGTTCGGGGGAGGTACGAGCAGTACTTC
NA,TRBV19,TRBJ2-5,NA,CASSSPGSWTQYF,TGTGCCAGTAGTTCTCCGGGTAGTTGGACCCAGTACTTC
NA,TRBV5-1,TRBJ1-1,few,CASKDGDTEAFF,TGCGCCAGCAAGGACGGAGACACTGAAGCTTTCTTT
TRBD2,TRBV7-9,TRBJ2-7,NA,CASSLGEGGAGQYF,TGTGCCAGCAGCTTGGGCGAGGGAGGGGCGGGGCAGTACTTC
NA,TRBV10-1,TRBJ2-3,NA,CASSDGTDTDTQYF,TGCGCCAGCAGTGATGGGACCGACACAGATACGCAGTATTTT
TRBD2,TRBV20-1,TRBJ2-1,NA,CSAREGTSGEQFF,TGCAGTGCTAGAGAAGGGACTAGCGGTGAGCAGTTCTTC
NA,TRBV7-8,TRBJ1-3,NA,CASSLVSGRPSTYSGNTIYF,TGTGCCAGCAGCTTAGTCTCGGGACGGCCGTCGACTTACTCTGGAAACACCATATATTTT
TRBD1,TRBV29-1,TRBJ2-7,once,CSVEVTGQIYEQYF,TGCAGCGTTGAGGTCACGGGACAGATATACGAGCAGTACTTC